The clone carrying this T cell receptor beta chain was seen once. Samples underwent the assay at deep level. Some clones are missing from TCRdb's copy, which holds only in-frame ones; the method was immunoSEQ multiplex PCR. The sample has fewer than 600,000 clones, 70% to 80% seen once; the top ten hold roughly 13%. This sample is part of a study of shared clonotypes between healthy human individuals. Study-level background: Aged 18 to 49, the donors were a couple of women and a few men.

Free of recent acute infections or vaccinations, the donors were healthy HIV-negative adults. Donors comprised only Caucasian adults living in Nashville, Tennessee. V was shortened by 8 bases and J by 1 base, with 15 bases between the two germline ends. Per germline, CDR1 WNHNN and CDR2 SYGVQD (reference sequence). The CDR3 consists of 14 residues. The chain links TRBV10-1 to TRBJ2-7, with a possible D match to TRBD1 (5 bases). The sequence was obtained from a woman aged 40-49 years in good health. Some clones in this sample may be carry-over from other donors' samples. Sequenced input: PBMCs. The CDR3 bases are TGCGCCAGCGGCAGGGAATCCCCTTCCTACGAGCAGTACTTC. Protein product: CASGRESPSYEQYF.